This T cell receptor beta chain was observed in a study of cytomegalovirus exposure and HLA in healthy donors. Primers included in the PCR were 60 Vbeta and 13 Jbeta primers. In the source study's methods: An analysis performed later counted about 80 million unique TCR beta chains (approximately 11 million of them shared). Repertoires were generated with immunoSEQ multiplex PCR, while TCRdb's copy carries only in-frame clones and drops some. V and J calls and clone size are copied from that table; D and trimming were computed from the DNA. Of 150,000 or so clones listed, about 85% were seen once; the top ten hold less than 2%. This clone was seen only a few times. Its cognate antigen is unknown. General observations from the study: Cytomegalovirus association was listed for around 180 TCR beta chains.

Donors in the study were healthy people who gave bone marrow. Nominally healthy donors provided the samples, though records likely missed some immune exposures. Trimming left V 2 bases short and J 4 bases short, with 11 bases between. The CDR3 sequence is 14 residues long. CDR1 and CDR2 (germline): LGHNA, YSLEER. Sequenced material: PBMCs. The chain is built from TRBV4-3 and TRBJ1-1; D gene ambiguous. This TCR was sampled from a man aged 18 to 35 in good health and CMV-seronegative. The CDR3 region has the DNA TGCGCCAGCAGCCAAAGTGCGGTGGGCACTGAAGCTTTCTTT. Its translation is CASSQSAVGTEAFF.